These 24 T cell receptor beta chains originate from one sample sequenced in a study of regulatory T cells in long-lasting Graves disease. Building the TCR beta libraries relied on iRepertoire HTBI primers, and CDR3 regions underwent Arm-PCR. TCRdb itself ran the multiplex PCR reads through MiXCR, one entry per CDR3 protein. Of hundreds of thousands of distinct CDR3 sequences listed, around 11% were seen once; the top ten hold roughly 8.9%. The time point denotes: newly diagnosed GD, antithyroid drugs for less than 3 months. The authors made the TCR library using RNA they extracted from PBMCs. This same sample was also taken into another study, of T cells in Graves' hyperthyroidism and ophthalmopathy.

Sequenced material: peripheral blood mononuclear cells (PBMCs), taken at new diagnosis, from a patient treated with antithyroid drugs. Receptors originate from a woman aged 25 to 45 with Graves disease.

This clonotype was found a few times. Given a much more abundant clone one base away, this may be a read error. The gene calls are TRBV19 and TRBJ2-1; 13 bases line up with TRBD2. Germline trimming cut 9 bases from V and 0 bases from J; bases unmatched to any gene: 2. The CDR3 covers 15 residues. Per germline, CDR1 LNHDA and CDR2 SQIVND (reference sequence). This CDR3 reads CASRTSGSSYNEQFF. The CDR3, as DNA: TGTGCCAGCAGGACTAGCGGGAGCTCCTACAATGAGCAGTTCTTC.

The sample holds many counts of this clonotype. This chain uses TRBV6-1 with TRBJ1-1; no clear D. CDR3 length equals 14 residues. V was shortened by 5 bases and J by 5 bases, with 15 bases between the two germline ends. The germline CDR1 and CDR2 sequences are MNHNS and SASEGT. CDR3 nucleotides: TGTGCCAGCAGTCCGTTACCCGAGGAGACTGAAGCTTTCTTT. It is translated as CASSPLPEETEAFF.

In its sample, this clonotype was seen many times. The chain uses TRBV6-2 or TRBV6-3 and TRBJ2-5; a possible D gene is TRBD1 (5 bases). Trimming took 9 bases from V and 2 from J, leaving 16 bases between them. This CDR3 region has 14 residues. Germline V CDR1 and CDR2: MNHEY, SVGEGT. In DNA, the CDR3 is TGTGCCAGTATGCGGACATCTTGGCAAGAGACCCAGTACTTC. It is translated as CASMRTSWQETQYF.

This clonotype showed up many times. The chain carries TRBV19 and TRBJ2-7, with D possibly matching TRBD2 (10 bases). CDR3 length equals 18 residues. V lost 6 bases, J lost 2 bases, and 26 bases lay in between. Per germline, CDR1 LNHDA and CDR2 SQIVND (reference sequence). The CDR3 sequence is CASSLQGAASGRPYEQYF. CDR3 in DNA: TGTGCCAGTAGCCTACAGGGGGCGGCTAGCGGGAGACCCTACGAGCAGTACTTC.

This clonotype was detected ten times or more. The rearrangement uses TRBV27 and TRBJ1-2; D perhaps matches TRBD1 (5 bases). The length of the CDR3 is 15 residues. V was clipped by 6 bases and J by 3 bases, with 17 bases between them. CDR1 and CDR2 from the germline V gene are MNHEY and SMNVEV (reference sequence). The CDR3 nucleotides are TGTGCCAGCAGCCCCGCCCGGGACGGCTACTATGGCTACACCTTC. This gives the protein CASSPARDGYYGYTF.

There are many counts of this clonotype. The rearrangement links TRBV27 to TRBJ2-7; D is undetermined. Germline assignment: CDR1 MNHEY and CDR2 SMNVEV (reference sequence). Trimming shortened V by 8 bases and J by 3 bases, and 8 bases separated the two germline ends. The CDR3 loop spans 11 amino acids. DNA of the CDR3: TGTGCCAGCGGGTTTCTCTACGAGCAGTACTTC. It codes for CASGFLYEQYF.

There are a few counts of this clonotype. The gene calls are TRBV30 and TRBJ2-7; tentatively, D is TRBD2 (6 bases). The V gene lost 5 bases and the J gene lost 3 bases, with 20 bases spanning the gap. This CDR3 comprises 15 residues. Germline-derived CDR1 and CDR2 are GTSNPN and SVGIG (reference sequence). The CDR3 here is CAWDQGFGGIYEQYF. Written as DNA, the CDR3 is TGTGCCTGGGATCAGGGATTCGGGGGAATCTACGAGCAGTACTTC.

There are many counts of this clonotype. This chain uses TRBV6-1 with TRBJ2-7; the match to TRBD1 covers 11 bases. Germline lookup yields CDR1 MNHNS and CDR2 SASEGT. The CDR3 has 13 amino acids. Trimming cost V 6 bases and J 7 bases; bases outside gene matches: 5. Here the CDR3 reads CASRKDRGHEQYF. The CDR3 nucleotides read TGTGCCAGCAGAAAGGACAGGGGGCATGAGCAGTACTTC.

This clonotype was found many times. The chain combines TRBV5-6 with TRBJ1-4, with D hard to call. V was cut by 6 bases and J by 1 base, with 16 bases left in between. The CDR3 extends over 16 amino acids. The germline V gene encodes CDR1 SGHDT and CDR2 YYEEEE. In DNA form, the CDR3 reads TGTGCCAGCAAAACCCAAGTCGGGGTAACTAATGAAAAACTGTTTTTT. Its protein is CASKTQVGVTNEKLFF.

On this clonotype itself: A much larger clone lies one base from this, so it may be a read error. V is TRBV6-2 or TRBV6-3 and J is TRBJ2-2, with D perhaps matching TRBD1 or TRBD2 (5 bases each). The V gene lost 6 bases and the J gene lost 7 bases, with 15 bases spanning the gap. The CDR3 has 14 residues. Germline values: CDR1 MNHEY, CDR2 SVGEGT. CDR3 sequence: CASSLGTYIGELFF. CDR3 coding DNA: TGTGCCAGCAGCCTCGGGACCTACATCGGGGAGCTGTTTTTT.

The genes are TRBV20-1 and TRBJ2-1; 13 bases map to TRBD2. This CDR3 has 17 residues. The J segment lost 6 bases and the V segment lost 3 bases, leaving 11 bases of the junction unmatched. Germline-derived CDR1 and CDR2 are DFQATT and SNEGSKA (reference sequence). The CDR3 bases are TGCAGTGCTAGCCCACTAGCGGGAGGGCCGAGTAGCAATGAGCAGTTCTTC. This encodes CSASPLAGGPSSNEQFF.

This clonotype was detected ten times or more. This chain links TRBV20-1 with TRBJ2-2; D is ambiguous. CDR3 size: 16 residues. Germline-derived CDR1 and CDR2 are DFQATT and SNEGSKA (reference sequence). V lost 0 bases and J lost 5, with 16 bases in between. As DNA, the CDR3 is TGCAGTGCTAGAGATCAGACCCGGGTTGAGACCGGGGAGCTGTTTTTT. It encodes CSARDQTRVETGELFF.

The chain carries TRBV5-1 and TRBJ2-1; 9 bases are shared with TRBD2. The CDR3 sequence is 18 residues long. Trimming cost V 0 bases and J 4 bases; bases outside gene matches: 11. Germline V gene data show CDR1 as SGHRS and CDR2 as YFSETQ. The CDR3 spells CASSLGGLAGDQYNEQFF. DNA of the CDR3: TGCGCCAGCAGCTTGGGGGGGTTAGCGGGAGATCAGTACAATGAGCAGTTCTTC.

In nucleotides, the CDR3 is TGTGCCACCAGCAAGGCCGGCAACTATGGCTACACCTTC. Protein product: CATSKAGNYGYTF. The rearrangement links TRBV15 to TRBJ1-2; D is uncertain. Germline CDR1 LNHNV, CDR2 YYDKDF (reference sequence). The germline V and J ends were trimmed by 4 bases and 2 bases, with 8 bases remaining between them. This CDR3 has 13 amino acids.

This clonotype was seen a few times. In DNA, the CDR3 is TGCTCGAACGGACAGGGGAGCTCCTGGAATGAGCAGTTCTTC. It yields the protein CSNGQGSSWNEQFF. The V call is TRBV20-1, the J call TRBJ2-1; 9 nucleotides agree with TRBD1. The CDR3 is 14 residues long. Germline-derived CDR1 and CDR2 are DFQATT and SNEGSKA (reference sequence).

This clonotype was counted at least ten times. This rearrangement joins TRBV20-1 to TRBJ1-1, with D hard to call. Germline CDR1 reads DFQATT; CDR2 reads SNEGSKA (reference sequence). The V and J ends lost 4 bases and 11 bases respectively, with 23 bases between them. This CDR3 comprises 14 residues. As DNA, the CDR3 is TGCAGTGCTACGAACAGTTACAGAGCTGGGAGGGCTTTCTTT. It encodes CSATNSYRAGRAFF.

This clonotype was counted many times. J is TRBJ1-1 and V is TRBV6-1; D may be TRBD1 (5 bases). The germline CDR1 and CDR2 sequences are MNHNS and SASEGT. The CDR3 loop spans 14 amino acids. The germline V and J ends were trimmed by 1 base and 4 bases, with 10 bases remaining between them. This CDR3 is CASSEVRGSTEAFF. CDR3 bases: TGTGCCAGCAGTGAAGTACGGGGGAGCACTGAAGCTTTCTTT.

V gene TRBV5-1 combines with J gene TRBJ1-1; TRBD1 agrees at 7 bases. CDR3 length: 16 residues. The V and J ends lost 4 bases and 1 base, in that order; junction bases with no gene match: 10. Germline loops: CDR1 SGHRS, CDR2 YFSETQ. CDR3 in amino acids: CASSGTTGFGNTEAFF. The CDR3 DNA reads TGCGCCAGCAGCGGCACGACAGGGTTCGGGAACACTGAAGCTTTCTTT.

The chain employs TRBV29-1 and TRBJ1-1, with 7 bases that match TRBD1. CDR3 size: 14 residues. With 7 bases clipped from V and 7 bases from J, the junction kept 15 bases outside the gene matches. Germline V gene data show CDR1 as SQVTM and CDR2 as ANQGSEA. CDR3 loop: CSARGFRGYIEAFF. The CDR3 coding sequence is TGCAGCGCCAGGGGGTTTCGGGGATACATTGAAGCTTTCTTT.

This clonotype was observed many times. This rearrangement joins TRBV13 to TRBJ2-1, with 7 bases matching TRBD1. The CDR3 runs to 15 residues. The germline V gene encodes CDR1 PRHDT and CDR2 FYEKMQ (reference sequence). V dropped 3 bases and J dropped 5; count of bases not matched to a gene: 7. This CDR3 is CASSFRRTGDNEQFF. The CDR3 DNA reads TGTGCCAGCAGCTTCCGCCGTACAGGGGACAATGAGCAGTTCTTC.

V usage is TRBV7-2 and J usage is TRBJ2-1; a possible D gene is TRBD1 (5 bases). Germline CDR1 reads SGHTA; CDR2 reads FQGNSA. V lost 5 bases and J 11 bases, leaving 10 bases between the germline ends. The CDR3 is made up of 11 amino acids. CDR3 protein: CASSQLGQQFF. In DNA form, the CDR3 reads TGTGCCAGCAGCCAGTTGGGGCAGCAGTTCTTC.

The chain carries TRBV7-9 and TRBJ2-1; 7 positions match TRBD1. V shed 5 bases and J 4 bases; nucleotides not matched to a gene: 8. Germline V lookup: CDR1 SEHNR, CDR2 FQNEAQ (reference sequence). The CDR3 spans 15 residues. CDR3 sequence (DNA): TGTGCCAGCAGCCCCAGGGGGTTCATGTACAATGAGCAGTTCTTC. Protein: CASSPRGFMYNEQFF.

There are many counts of this clonotype. The V gene is TRBV2, the J gene TRBJ2-7, with D perhaps TRBD1 (6 bases). The CDR3 consists of 13 residues. Per germline, CDR1 SNHLY and CDR2 FYNNEI. Trimming shortened V by 6 bases and J by 4 bases, and 13 bases separated the two germline ends. In DNA, the CDR3 is TGTGCCAGCAGGGGGGCAGGGCCATACGAGCAGTACTTC. This translates into CASRGAGPYEQYF.

The V and J genes are TRBV5-1 and TRBJ2-5, with 9 bases identical to TRBD1. Germline assignment: CDR1 SGHRS and CDR2 YFSETQ. V shed 4 bases, J shed 4 bases, and the junction held 11 bases outside the gene matches. This CDR3 is built from 16 residues. The CDR3 is CASSIPTGGDLETQYF. CDR3 nucleotide sequence: TGCGCCAGCAGCATCCCTACAGGGGGCGATTTAGAGACCCAGTACTTC.